This TCR beta chain was captured by sequencing in a study of human T cells and chemical hapten exposure. The library put unique molecular identifiers onto individual cDNA molecules. Study processing details: Samples ranged from about 23,224 to 690,600 TCRs, with a median of roughly 93,000. MiXCR, run by TCRdb on the RACE reads, gives a single entry per CDR3 protein. TCRdb, rather than the study authors, made the V and J calls. The data hold about 47,000 distinct CDR3 sequences, with about 3.7% observed a single time. The time point denotes: healthy volunteer bleed at 6 weeks. Extraction of total RNA was performed on unfractionated whole blood. Looked up from germline, CDR1 is SEHNR and CDR2 is FQNEAQ (reference sequence). Germline trimming cut 5 bases from V and 8 bases from J; bases unmatched to any gene: 10. This CDR3 has 14 residues.

The sequenced material came from whole blood. The chain uses TRBV7-9 and TRBJ1-2; 8 positions agree with TRBD1. The sequence derives from a human donor in good health. Some clones in this sample may be carry-over from other donors' samples. DNA of the CDR3: TGTGCCAGCAGCGGGACCAGGGGGCAGGGAGGCTACACCTTC. Protein: CASSGTRGQGGYTF.